A selection of T cell receptor beta chains follows, all from one sample in a study of technical replicates of blood from several donors. Assay used: immunoSEQ multiplex PCR; TCRdb lists only in-frame clones, some missing. Of under 90,000 clones listed, about 94% are singletons. The sample comprised T cells isolated from PBMCs. The receptors were sampled from a human donor in good health. Each CDR3 is given with its conserved first and last residue. Clone size is not always given. Where it is, it says once, few, many or a class for expanded clones.

v_call	clone_size	cdr3_length	j_call	cdr3_aa
TRBV11-2	once	14	TRBJ2-7	CASSLGTASYEQYF
TRBV14	.	15	TRBJ2-3	CASSQKGVSTDTQYF
TRBV5-1	.	17	TRBJ1-1	CASSLGLLSDRDTEAFF
TRBV6-5	.	12	TRBJ2-7	CASSSISYEQYF
TRBV6-1	few	16	TRBJ2-3	CASSERVGGRTDTQYF
TRBV2	.	15	TRBJ2-7	CASSESAGELYEQYF
TRBV4-1	.	16	TRBJ1-1	CASSHQRTGVHTEAFF
TRBV6-1	.	13	TRBJ1-5	CASREGSNQPQHF
TRBV19	.	13	TRBJ1-6	CATSDRVNSPLHF
TRBV11-3	once	17	TRBJ2-3	CASSLSFGVGSGDTQYF
TRBV14	few	17	TRBJ2-1	CASSPRTTRPSWDEQFF
TRBV9	.	13	TRBJ2-3	CASSVVLSDTQYF
TRBV6-1	.	17	TRBJ2-3	CASSDPSIGGGTDTQYF
TRBV11-2	.	14	TRBJ2-7	CASSFRSGAYEQYF
TRBV6-5	.	15	TRBJ1-3	CASRRWKGAGNTIYF
TRBV2	.	15	TRBJ2-3	CASSEVVAGPDTQYF
TRBV6-4	.	18	TRBJ2-2	CASSDSIPSLSGTGELFF
TRBV10-1	.	14	TRBJ2-1	CASSLTSTNNEQFF
TRBV6-5	.	15	TRBJ1-1	CASSYSTGVNTEAFF
TRBV14	.	12	TRBJ2-3	CASSLYTDTQYF
TRBV2	.	13	TRBJ1-2	CASSDREADGYTF
TRBV5-1	.	15	TRBJ2-1	CASSSDPLGRNEQFF
TRBV29-1	once	15	TRBJ2-1	CSVEDKKGDYNEQFF
TRBV29-1	.	14	TRBJ1-2	CSVEGDFETSGYTF
TRBV7-6	.	12	TRBJ2-1	CASSKLQGSPFF
TRBV4-1	.	16	TRBJ2-7	CASSHLKGQGTSEQYF